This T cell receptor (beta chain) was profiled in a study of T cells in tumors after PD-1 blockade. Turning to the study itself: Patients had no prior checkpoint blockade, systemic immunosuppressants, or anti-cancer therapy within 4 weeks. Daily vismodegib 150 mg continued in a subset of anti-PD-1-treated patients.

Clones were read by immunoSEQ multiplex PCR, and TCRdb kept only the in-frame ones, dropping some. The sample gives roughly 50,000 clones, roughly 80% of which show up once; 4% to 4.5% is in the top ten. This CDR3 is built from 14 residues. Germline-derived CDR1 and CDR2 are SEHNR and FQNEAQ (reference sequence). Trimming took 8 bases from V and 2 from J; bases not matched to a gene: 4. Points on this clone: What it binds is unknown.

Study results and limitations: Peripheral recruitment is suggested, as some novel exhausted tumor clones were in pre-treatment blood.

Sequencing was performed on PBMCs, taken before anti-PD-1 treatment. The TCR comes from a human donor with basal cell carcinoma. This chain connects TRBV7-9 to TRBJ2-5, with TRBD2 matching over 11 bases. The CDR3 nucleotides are TGTGCCAGCTCAAGACTAGCGGGGCAAGAGACCCAGTACTTC. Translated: CASSRLAGQETQYF.